Described below is a single T cell receptor (beta chain) sequence and its context. Its cognate antigen is unknown. Libraries were UMI-labeled 5' RACE TRB cDNA. From its re-call of the 5' RACE reads, TCRdb lists each CDR3 protein once, without DNA. This sample contains 85,000 to 120,000 distinct CDR3 sequences. The data were obtained in a study of CXCR3-negative and CXCR3-positive naive CD8 T cells. Overall study results and limits: CXCR3-expressing naive cells carried TRB CDR3s more hydrophobic than those of CXCR3-negative naive cells. Diversity in memory CD8+ cells fell much lower than the comparably high levels seen in both naive subsets.

Germline assignment: CDR1 SEHNR and CDR2 FQNEAQ (reference sequence). This CDR3 contains 11 residues. The material sequenced was naive CXCR3+ CD8+ T cells from blood. Subset noted: CD45RO-CCR7+CD27+CD95- naive CD8+ T cells expressing CXCR3 (TNR3+). This receptor was identified in a human donor in good health. Some clones in this sample may be carry-over from other donors' samples. This sequence joins TRBV7-9 and TRBJ2-1. CDR3 loop: CASSPQNEQFF.